This section outlines one TCR beta chain sequence together with its context. Its antigen is currently not known. TRB rearrangements were amplified by multiplex PCR following a touch-down protocol, with the TRB-A and TRB-B primer pools mixed in one tube. Illumina adapters and sample indices were added to the amplicons through two consecutive PCR reactions using Phusion HS II polymerase. The amplicons were purified from gel with the NucleoSpin Gel and PCR Clean-up kit, after which the amplicons were quantified by Qubit and checked for quality on an Agilent 2100 Bioanalyzer. Sequencing of the libraries was performed on an Illumina MiSeq with 600-cycle, single-indexed, paired-end runs. In the paper's pipeline: MiXCR version 2.1.12, together with the default MiXCR reference library, was used to align and assemble the TRB reads. Each unique CDR3 nucleotide sequence defined a clone, and only productive sequences with at least two reads were analysed. To assess repertoire diversity, an R script computed alpha-parameterized diversity profiles (alpha 0 to 5), which included the Shannon (alpha 1) and Simpson (alpha 2) indices. Combinatorial TRB VJ usage was calculated with the tcR package and was compared between cohorts by principal component analysis performed with ade4. Using GLIPH, TCRbeta CDR3s were clustered on pairs of cohorts matched for age and read depth, and a Wilcoxon test was used to compare cluster frequencies. TCRdb reprocessed the reads, so every CDR3 protein sequence counts as one entry and DNA is not shown. These V and J calls are TCRdb output, not the study's own analysis. The sample's records list roughly 4,400 distinct CDR3 sequences. Jointly, the top ten make up roughly three quarters of the sample.

The data were obtained in a study of T cell clusters in autoimmune cytopenias (dated by TCRdb to between 2017 and 2020). At the level of the whole study: Healthy donor controls had a mean age of approximately 56 years and a median age of approximately 59 years, with about half of the roughly 45 female. A median TRB sequencing depth of approximately 50,000 reads per sample was reached, and a median of around 2,300 distinct TRB clonotypes per sample was obtained. The goal of the study was to determine whether autoimmune cytopenia patients have a disease-specific immune repertoire signature that could serve as a blood-based biomarker. Autoimmune hepatitis repertoires were compared with those of about 25 age- and sex-matched healthy donors. In autoimmune cytopenia patients, peripheral blood TRB and IGH repertoires were sequenced during active disease and over treatment follow-up, together with healthy, CLL and autoimmune hepatitis controls. For primary cytopenia the controls were under 30 age-matched healthy donors, whereas for secondary cytopenia the controls were about 15 age-matched CLL patients.

General study outcomes and caveats: The T cell clusters were defined only in silico, and the functional role of the clusters still needed to be validated experimentally. Healthy donors showed approximately 3-fold more exclusive TRB clusters than active autoimmune hepatitis patients, consistent with an autoimmunity-wide signature. TRB repertoire shifts, with less even repertoires observed in secondary cytopenia and CLL, were mostly attributed to lymphoma bias rather than autoimmunity. GLIPH suggested that primary autoimmune cytopenia patients lacked physiological T cell clusters: 50 to 55 clusters were exclusive to healthy donors versus some 16 exclusive to patients. The cluster-lack signature was not seen for secondary cytopenia versus CLL, apparently masked by the dominant lymphoma-associated repertoire.

Each sample's TRB amplification started from 200 to 300 ng of peripheral blood genomic DNA, which corresponds to tens of thousands of genome equivalents. Reading from cysteine to phenylalanine, the CDR3 counts 15 amino acids. Only the protein is on record. Taken from the germline V gene, the CDR1 and CDR2 loops are LGHNA and YNFKEQ. These same records also appear under a second study, on T cell repertoires in aging, cancer and after chemotherapy. The second publication reports: The donors fell into six age groups ranging from 30 or younger to 70 or older, and each group had at least three individuals. Control TCR repertoires from healthy donors were recorded across several months to years, and re-sampling revealed clear clonal overlap. In total, the full dataset held some 8.2 million TCR reads. Compared with age-matched healthy donors, untreated patients with either hematological or solid cancers had significantly lower TCR diversity in the blood along with higher clonality. In healthy donors, the decline in TCR diversity with age was mainly explained by loss of richness, whereas in cancer patients loss of evenness was also found to contribute. In both cancer cohorts, median generation probability rose over the chemotherapy interval, which suggests that the repertoire was reconstituted through rebound thymic output. According to the authors, the repertoire data do not allow conclusions to be drawn about immunological memory after chemotherapy. Peripheral blood TCR beta repertoires from healthy donors and cancer patients were profiled to examine immunoaging and T cell reconstitution after chemotherapy. Alongside approximately 97 healthy donors serving as a reference group, the cohort included some 220 cancer patients, of whom roughly 91 had hematological cancers and 110 to 140 had solid cancers. TRB sequences were processed with MiXCR versions 2.12 and 3.0.5. The repertoire metrics were Shannon diversity, evenness, clonality (defined as one minus evenness), and alpha-parameterized diversity profiles covering alpha 0 to 5. The IGoR algorithm was used to calculate generation probabilities for clones in the paired samples taken before and after chemotherapy.

The chain links TRBV4-2 with TRBJ2-5; TCRdb lists TRBD1, though no DNA is available to test this call. The clonotype was recovered from a human donor in good health. Sequenced: peripheral blood. The CDR3 protein: CASSQVGGVAETQYF.